This is a list of T cell receptor beta chains from one sample in a study of T cells in localized non-small cell lung cancer. Some clones are missing from TCRdb's copy, which holds only in-frame ones; the method was immunoSEQ multiplex PCR. In the table there are around 15,000 clones, 90% of which are singletons. The sequencing used peripheral blood mononuclear cells, collected before any cancer treatment. The receptors shown here come from a woman aged 35 to 70 with stage III lung adenocarcinoma. CDR3s include the opening cysteine and the closing phenylalanine or tryptophan. A D gene is named only where the DNA matches it firmly. Clone size is shown for a subset of rows, as once, few, many or a class of expanded clone.

J	D	V	size	DNA	CDR3
TRBJ2-5	.	TRBV7-8	.	TGTGCCAGCAGCTTAGTACAGCTACTCAAGGCGACCCAGTACTTC	CASSLVQLLKATQYF
TRBJ1-2	TRBD1	TRBV9	.	TGTGCCAGCAGTGCAACAGGGGCAGCTAACTATGGCTACACCTTC	CASSATGAANYGYTF
TRBJ2-3	TRBD2	TRBV4-2	.	TGTGCCAGCAGCCATGACTATCTTGGGCGGGGGGTCACAGATACGCAGTATTTT	CASSHDYLGRGVTDTQYF
TRBJ1-5	.	TRBV19	.	TGTGCCAGTAGTATAGTCTCGACGGGCCCTGGGAAGCCCCAGCATTTT	CASSIVSTGPGKPQHF
TRBJ2-5	.	TRBV5-1	.	TGCGCCAGCAGCTTCAGGGGGGCTTCCCAAGAGACCCAGTACTTC	CASSFRGASQETQYF
TRBJ2-6	.	TRBV29-1	.	TGCAGCGTTGACAGGACTGGGGCCAACGTCCTGACTTTC	CSVDRTGANVLTF
TRBJ2-5	TRBD2	TRBV6-5	.	TGTGCCAGCAGTTACTCGGGAGGGATCCTCGAGACCCAGTACTTC	CASSYSGGILETQYF
TRBJ2-1	TRBD1	TRBV5-1	.	TGCGCCAGCAGCCTCACAGGGGACAATGAGCAGTTCTTC	CASSLTGDNEQFF
TRBJ2-1	.	TRBV9	few	TGTGCCAGCAGCGTAGGGTCGGGGGTATACAATGAGCAGTTCTTC	CASSVGSGVYNEQFF
TRBJ1-2	.	TRBV21-1	once	TGTGCCAGCAGCAAAGGATTGCGGGCGGCTAACTATGGCTACACCTTC	CASSKGLRAANYGYTF
TRBJ2-3	TRBD2	TRBV6-1	.	TGTGCCAGCAGTCTACTAGCGGGGCTGGCAGATACGCAGTATTTT	CASSLLAGLADTQYF
TRBJ1-2	.	TRBV23-1	.	TGCGCCAGCAGTCAATATGACTATGGCTACACCTTC	CASSQYDYGYTF
TRBJ2-1	TRBD2	TRBV7-2	few	TGTGCCAGCAGCTCAAGACGGGCTAGCGGGGGCTACAATGAGCAGTTCTTC	CASSSRRASGGYNEQFF
TRBJ2-5	.	TRBV29-1	.	TGCAGCGTTGAAGAGGGGGGCCAAGAGACCCAGTACTTC	CSVEEGGQETQYF
TRBJ2-3	TRBD2	TRBV29-1	few	TGCAGCGTTGGACTAGCGGGAGCCCCAGTTACGCAGTATTTT	CSVGLAGAPVTQYF
TRBJ2-4	.	TRBV14	.	TGTGCCAGCAGCCAAGATCTCAAAAACATTCAGTACTTC	CASSQDLKNIQYF
TRBJ1-1	.	TRBV5-6	.	TGTGCCAGCAGCTTGGCGGGGAACACTGAAGCTTTCTTT	CASSLAGNTEAFF
TRBJ2-7	.	TRBV15	.	TGTGCCACCAGCAGAGAACGGAACAGTAACTACGAGCAGTACTTC	CATSRERNSNYEQYF
TRBJ1-2	.	TRBV6-6	.	TGTGCCAGCAGCCACGGGGGGAGGGGCAATGGCTACACCTTC	CASSHGGRGNGYTF
TRBJ1-5	TRBD1	TRBV27	.	TGTGCCAGCAGTCCCTATGGGACAGGGTGGTGGAGCAATCAGCCCCAGCATTTT	CASSPYGTGWWSNQPQHF
TRBJ2-5	.	TRBV19	.	TGTGCCAGTAGTGACAGGAAAGAGACCCAGTACTTC	CASSDRKETQYF
TRBJ1-3	TRBD1	TRBV5-6	.	TGTGCCAGCAACTACAGGGGGTTTATCTCTGGAAACACCATATATTTT	CASNYRGFISGNTIYF
TRBJ1-2	TRBD1	TRBV19	.	TGTGCCAGTAGTATAGATGGCAGGGGGATTTCCTATGGCTACACCTTC	CASSIDGRGISYGYTF
TRBJ2-5	.	TRBV25-1	.	TGTGCCAGCAGTGACTGGGAGACCCAGTACTTC	CASSDWETQYF
TRBJ1-1	.	TRBV28	.	TGTGCCAGCAGTTTAATCCGGCGTGAAGCTTTCTTT	CASSLIRREAFF
TRBJ2-7	.	TRBV29-1	.	TGCAGCGTTGTTCCCAATAGGGGGTCCTCCTACGAGCAGTACTTC	CSVVPNRGSSYEQYF
TRBJ2-7	TRBD1	TRBV9	.	TGTGCCAGCACTGGGACAGGCGCCGACGAGCAGTACTTC	CASTGTGADEQYF
TRBJ1-4	.	TRBV14	.	TGTGCCAGCAGCCAAGATCACAGTTTAGGGGAAAAACTGTTTTTT	CASSQDHSLGEKLFF
TRBJ2-5	TRBD2	TRBV2	once	TGTGCCAGCCTGAAGGAGCGGGGGCCGGAGACCCAGTACTTC	CASLKERGPETQYF
TRBJ2-2	TRBD1	TRBV9	.	TGTGCCAGCAGCCCCCGGACAGGGGACACCGGGGAGCTGTTTTTT	CASSPRTGDTGELFF
TRBJ2-1	.	TRBV9	.	TGTGCCAGCAGCGCCGTTTGGGAAGCGGGTCTCAATGAGCAGTTCTTC	CASSAVWEAGLNEQFF
TRBJ2-5	.	TRBV19	.	TGTGCCAGTAGTAAGTGGGGGCCTGATAAAGAGACCCAGTACTTC	CASSKWGPDKETQYF
TRBJ2-3	TRBD2	TRBV19	once	TGTGCCAGTAGTATAGTTCCACTAGCGGGAGGCACAGATACGCAGTATTTT	CASSIVPLAGGTDTQYF
TRBJ1-2	.	TRBV5-6	.	TGTGCCAGCAGCCTAGGCTGGGGGGGGTTTACCTACACCTTC	CASSLGWGGFTYTF
TRBJ2-2	.	TRBV12-5	once	TGTGCTAGTGGTTTGGGGCAGGGGTACACCGGGGAGCTGTTTTTT	CASGLGQGYTGELFF
TRBJ2-3	TRBD2	TRBV7-2	.	TGTGCCAGCAGCTTTACCAGCGGGGTTGGTGGTACGCAGTATTTT	CASSFTSGVGGTQYF
TRBJ1-4	.	TRBV7-9	.	TGTGCCAGCAGTCCCCCCCGTGGTGAAAAACTGTTTTTT	CASSPPRGEKLFF
TRBJ1-3	.	TRBV6-5	.	TGTGCCAGCAGTTACTCCCTGAGCAGGTCTGGAAACACCATATATTTT	CASSYSLSRSGNTIYF
TRBJ1-6	TRBD1	TRBV4-1	.	TGCGCCAGCAGCCACGGGACAGGGGATAGGTCACCCCTCCACTTT	CASSHGTGDRSPLHF
TRBJ1-2	.	TRBV10-3	few	TGTGCCATCAGTGGAGGGGATTCTGGCTACACCTTC	CAISGGDSGYTF
TRBJ1-1	.	TRBV30	few	TGTGCCTGGAGTGTAGTGGGTCTACCCGGGAACACTGAAGCTTTCTTT	CAWSVVGLPGNTEAFF
TRBJ2-3	TRBD1	TRBV4-2	.	TGTGCCAGCAGCCAAGAGTTCCAGGACAGGGCCACAGATACGCAGTATTTT	CASSQEFQDRATDTQYF
TRBJ1-1	TRBD1	TRBV9	.	TGTGCCAGCAGCACCACCGGGACAGGGGACACTGAAGCTTTCTTT	CASSTTGTGDTEAFF
TRBJ2-7	TRBD1	TRBV5-4	once	TGTGCCAGCAGCTTGGAATCAGGGGGATCCTACGAGCAGTACTTC	CASSLESGGSYEQYF
TRBJ2-2	TRBD1	TRBV18	few	TGTGCCAGCTCACCAATGGGACAGCGCACCGGGGAGCTGTTTTTT	CASSPMGQRTGELFF
TRBJ1-3	.	TRBV18	.	TGTGCCAGCTCACCGAACCAGGATGGAAACACCATATATTTT	CASSPNQDGNTIYF
TRBJ2-1	.	TRBV5-1	.	TGCGCCAGCAGCTTGATTGGAGGGGTCCGCAATGAGCAGTTCTTC	CASSLIGGVRNEQFF
TRBJ1-2	TRBD1	TRBV7-2	.	TGTGCCAGCAGCCCGGGAGCCACAGGGGAGGGCTATGGCTACACCTTC	CASSPGATGEGYGYTF
TRBJ1-1	.	TRBV18	few	TGTGCCAGCTCCCTTCAGGGGAACACTGAAGCTTTCTTT	CASSLQGNTEAFF
TRBJ2-2	TRBD2	TRBV10-3	.	TGTGCCATCAGTGAGTCGGGAGGGCCCGGGGAGCTGTTTTTT	CAISESGGPGELFF
TRBJ2-2	.	TRBV9	.	TGTGCCAGCAGCGCATTATCCCTGGACACCGGGGAGCTGTTTTTT	CASSALSLDTGELFF
TRBJ2-1	.	TRBV27	.	TGTGCCGCCTCACCAGACAGCCACAATGAGCAGTTCTTC	CAASPDSHNEQFF
TRBJ1-2	.	TRBV6-1	.	TGTGCCAGCAGCCAGACAGTTGGCGGCTACACCTTC	CASSQTVGGYTF
TRBJ2-1	TRBD2	TRBV5-1	.	TGCGCCAGTCAGGGGCTAGCGGGAGTCCCGCCCTACAATGAGCAGTTCTTC	CASQGLAGVPPYNEQFF
TRBJ2-7	TRBD1	TRBV5-6	.	TGTGCCAGCAGCAACAGACAGGGGGCGGAGGAGCAGTACTTC	CASSNRQGAEEQYF
TRBJ2-7	.	TRBV4-3	.	TGCGCCAGCAGCCAAGATGTAGCAGGGGTTGGAGCCCAGCAGTACTTC	CASSQDVAGVGAQQYF
TRBJ2-3	.	TRBV27	.	TGTGCCAGTAGGTCTAGGGTACTCGGCACAGATACGCAGTATTTT	CASRSRVLGTDTQYF
TRBJ1-2	.	TRBV28	.	TGTGCCAGCAGCCAAGACAGGTTCTATGGCTACACCTTC	CASSQDRFYGYTF
TRBJ1-5	.	TRBV12-2	few	TGTGCAAGTCGCCCCTTGGGCACGAGGGGGGAGGGTAATCAGCCCCAGCATTTT	CASRPLGTRGEGNQPQHF
TRBJ1-4	.	TRBV5-1	.	TGCGCCAGCAGCGGAACAGGGACGAGGGGTGAAAAACTGTTTTTT	CASSGTGTRGEKLFF